Following are 25 T cell receptor beta chains from one sample sequenced in a study of blood T cell repertoires in COVID-19. Sequencing was performed with immunoSEQ multiplex PCR; in TCRdb, only in-frame clones are kept and a portion is missing. The sample holds about 90,000 clones, approximately 92% seen once. The sequencing sample was made of peripheral blood. The receptors derive from a woman between 55 and 75 years old with active COVID-19.

The gene calls are TRBV5-4 and TRBJ2-7; 9 nucleotides agree with TRBD1. V lost 4 bases and J lost 0; bases outside the gene matches: 8. The germline gives CDR1 SGHNT, CDR2 YYREEE (reference sequence). The CDR3 has 16 amino acids. This CDR3 reads CASSPPGDRVSYEQYF. Here the CDR3 DNA reads TGTGCCAGCAGCCCTCCTGGGGACAGGGTCTCCTACGAGCAGTACTTC.

CDR3 in amino acids: CASSPRVTYEQYF. The CDR3 nucleotides are TGTGCCAGCAGCCCCAGGGTTACCTACGAGCAGTACTTC. This chain links TRBV5-8 with TRBJ2-7; tentative D call: TRBD1 (5 bases). Trimming left V 4 bases short and J 2 bases short, with 10 bases between. The CDR3 is 13 amino acids. Germline loops: CDR1 SGHTS, CDR2 YDEGEE.

About this clone: Mismatch with germline at one junction end may stem from a read error. Other DNA sequences within the sample encode an identical CDR3. The rearrangement joins TRBV3-1 (or the pseudogene TRBV3-2) to TRBJ2-2, with D perhaps matching TRBD2 (6 bases). Germline values: CDR1 LGHDT, CDR2 YNNKEL (reference sequence). The CDR3 sequence is 15 residues long. The CDR3 DNA is TGTGCCAGCAGTTCGGGACTGACTAACACCGGAGAGCTGTTTTTT. Protein: CASSSGLTNTGELFF.

This chain links TRBV27 with TRBJ2-2, with 8 nucleotides matching TRBD2. The CDR3 spans 16 residues. The germline gives CDR1 MNHEY, CDR2 SMNVEV (reference sequence). J lost 4 bases, V lost 6 bases, and 10 bases had no gene match. This chain's CDR3 is CASSQRAGLVTGELFF. The CDR3 coding sequence is TGTGCCAGCAGCCAACGGGCGGGACTAGTCACCGGGGAGCTGTTTTTT.

The CDR3 nucleotides are TGTGCCAGCAGTTACTCTGCAGGGGAATTTGAAAAACTGTTTTTT. Its translation: CASSYSAGEFEKLFF. The chain recombines TRBV6-2 or TRBV6-3 with TRBJ1-4; TRBD1 might be the D (6 bases). Trimming stripped 0 bases from V and 7 bases from J, with 12 bases between. The CDR3 runs to 15 residues. Germline-derived CDR1 and CDR2 are MNHEY and SVGEGT.

There are a few counts of this clone. This chain links TRBV10-3 with TRBJ2-7; no firm D call. Germline CDR1 reads ENHRY; CDR2 reads SYGVKD. Trimming took off 1 base at V and 1 base at J, with 14 bases between the two ends. This CDR3 comprises 16 residues. The CDR3 sequence: CAISELSRRTSYEQYF. Here the CDR3 DNA reads TGTGCCATCAGTGAGTTGTCTAGGCGCACTTCCTACGAGCAGTACTTC.

The chain combines TRBV7-7 with TRBJ2-2; the match to TRBD2 covers 11 bases. The CDR3 is made up of 17 amino acids. The V segment lost 5 bases and the J segment 7 bases; nucleotides outside the gene matches: 12. Per the germline V gene, CDR1 is SSHAT and CDR2 is FNYEAQ (reference sequence). The CDR3 here is CASSPLPTSGGRGELFF. The CDR3, as DNA: TGTGCCAGCAGCCCCCTCCCTACTAGCGGGGGTCGCGGGGAGCTGTTTTTT.

The J gene is TRBJ2-3, the V gene TRBV30; 7 bases are a match to TRBD2. The J segment lost 1 base and the V segment lost 5 bases, leaving 6 bases of the junction unmatched. Germline CDR1 is GTSNPN and CDR2 is SVGIG (reference sequence). The CDR3 length is 14 residues. Here the CDR3 DNA reads TGTGCCTGGCAAGCTAGCGGACGCACAGATACGCAGTATTTT. Protein sequence: CAWQASGRTDTQYF.

The gene calls are TRBV28 and TRBJ2-1, with 7 bases fitting TRBD1. The trim removed 3 bases at V and 2 bases at J, leaving 10 bases unmatched. Germline V lookup: CDR1 MDHEN, CDR2 SYDVKM. The CDR3 is made up of 17 amino acids. CDR3 residues: CASSFDRVWGTYNEQFF. CDR3 sequence (DNA): TGTGCCAGCAGTTTCGACAGGGTTTGGGGAACCTACAATGAGCAGTTCTTC.

DNA of the CDR3: TGTGCCAGCAGTTTTCGACAAACTGTTGAAAAACTGTTTTTT. Translating it yields CASSFRQTVEKLFF. This sequence joins TRBV28 and TRBJ1-4; no reliable D call. V shed 3 bases and J shed 7 bases, with 12 bases lying between them. Germline CDR1 MDHEN, CDR2 SYDVKM. This CDR3 has 14 amino acids. Looking up the rest from reference TRBV28 and TRBJ1-4 gives the full variable domain: DVKVTQSSRYLVKRTGEKVFLECVQDMDHENMFWYRQDPGLGLRLIYFSYDVKMKEKGDIPEGYSVSREKKERFSLILESASTNQTSMYLCASSFRQTVEKLFFGSGTQLSVL.

V is TRBV5-1 and J is TRBJ2-7; unclear D gene. Trimming removed 5 bases at V and 3 bases at J, with 12 bases between. The CDR3 extends over 13 amino acids. The germline V gene has CDR1 SGHRS and CDR2 YFSETQ. CDR3 protein: CASSSDPGYEQYF. Written as DNA, the CDR3 is TGCGCCAGCAGTTCTGATCCGGGCTACGAGCAGTACTTC.

The chain combines TRBV9 with TRBJ2-5; 9 bases fit TRBD2. Per the germline V gene, CDR1 is SGDLS and CDR2 is YYNGEE. This CDR3 is 14 amino acids long. With V trimmed by 4 bases and J by 5 bases, 6 bases remained unmatched. CDR3 coding DNA: TGTGCCAGCAGCATTATAGCGGGAGATGAGACCCAGTACTTC. It yields the protein CASSIIAGDETQYF.

V usage is TRBV5-1 and J usage is TRBJ1-5, with TRBD1 as a possible D gene (6 bases). V was shortened by 3 bases and J by 1 base, with 11 bases between the two germline ends. Looked up from germline, CDR1 is SGHRS and CDR2 is YFSETQ. The CDR3 loop spans 15 amino acids. CDR3 loop: CASSSAGESNQPQHF. The CDR3, as DNA: TGCGCCAGCAGCTCGGCAGGGGAAAGCAATCAGCCCCAGCATTTT.

This chain joins TRBV30 and TRBJ1-6, with D tentatively TRBD1 (6 bases). Germline CDR1 is GTSNPN and CDR2 is SVGIG (reference sequence). V gave up 3 bases and J gave up 9 bases, with 15 bases separating them. This CDR3 region has 14 residues. CDR3 nucleotides: TGTGCCTGGAGGGAACAGGGAGTAAGTTCACCCCTCCACTTT. Its translation: CAWREQGVSSPLHF.

V usage is TRBV3-1 (or the pseudogene TRBV3-2) and J usage is TRBJ1-2; D ambiguous. The CDR3 loop spans 14 amino acids. V lost 3 bases, J lost 2 bases, and 10 bases lay in between. Per germline, CDR1 LGHDT and CDR2 YNNKEL (reference sequence). The CDR3 region is CASSHETGNYGYTF. CDR3 bases: TGTGCCAGCAGCCACGAGACGGGGAACTATGGCTACACCTTC.

The chain uses TRBV5-1 and TRBJ2-2; 7 positions agree with TRBD1. The CDR3 extends over 16 amino acids. The germline CDR1 and CDR2 sequences are SGHRS and YFSETQ. Trimming removed 4 bases from V and 4 bases from J; junction bases left unmatched: 10. The CDR3 DNA is TGCGCCAGCAGCCTACTGACAGGGCAGGCCACCGGGGAGCTGTTTTTT. It yields the protein CASSLLTGQATGELFF.

V and J are TRBV7-8 and TRBJ2-5, with TRBD2 identical over 8 bases. This CDR3 spans 15 amino acids. CDR1 is SGHVS, CDR2 FQNEAQ, per germline. V shed 8 bases, J shed 1 base, and the junction held 9 bases outside the gene matches. CDR3 DNA: TGTGCCAGCTCCGAGCGGGAGTTGAGCCAAGAGACCCAGTACTTC. It specifies CASSERELSQETQYF.

This sequence joins TRBV12-3 or TRBV12-4 and TRBJ2-7, with D perhaps matching TRBD1 (6 bases). The length of the CDR3 is 12 residues. The germline V and J ends were trimmed by 5 bases and 6 bases, with 11 bases remaining between them. The CDR3 spells CASSPPGAEQYF. The DNA of the CDR3 is TGTGCCAGCAGTCCCCCAGGGGCCGAGCAGTACTTC.

The chain uses TRBV7-9 and TRBJ1-6; D unclear. V was cut by 1 base and J by 3 bases, with 10 bases left in between. Germline CDR1 and CDR2: SEHNR and FQNEAQ (reference sequence). The CDR3 is 16 amino acids. In DNA, the CDR3 is TGTGCCAGCAGCTTAGAGGCGGCCTACTATAATTCACCCCTCCACTTT. Amino acid sequence: CASSLEAAYYNSPLHF.

The chain recombines TRBV7-9 with TRBJ1-1; no clear D gene. V lost 2 bases and J lost 11, with 15 bases in between. CDR1 SEHNR and CDR2 FQNEAQ come from the germline V gene (reference sequence). There are 13 residues in the CDR3. In nucleotides, the CDR3 is TGTGCCAGCAGCTTAAATCGTGACAAATCGGCTTTCTTT. It encodes CASSLNRDKSAFF.

The chain recombines TRBV18 with TRBJ1-5; D is perhaps TRBD1 (5 bases). This CDR3 has 14 residues. Trimming took 0 bases from V and 7 from J, leaving 10 bases between them. Germline loops: CDR1 KGHSH, CDR2 LQKENI. The CDR3 nucleotides are TGTGCCAGCTCACCACCCGGGGGGGGGCAGCCCCAGCATTTT. This translates into CASSPPGGGQPQHF. Based on the CDR3 plus reference TRBV18 and TRBJ1-5, the full variable domain is NAGVMQNPRHLVRRRGQEARLRCSPMKGHSHVYWYRQLPEEGLKFMVYLQKENIIDESGMPKERFSAEFPKEGPSILRIQQVVRGDSAAYFCASSPPGGGQPQHFGDGTRLSIL.

The table lists this clone with a few counts. V is TRBV18 and J is TRBJ2-3; D unresolved. Germline values: CDR1 KGHSH, CDR2 LQKENI. Between the trimmed V and J ends, which lost 2 bases and 4 bases, there was a span of 7 bases. CDR3 length equals 13 residues. This CDR3 is CASSPGRPDTQYF. For the CDR3, the DNA is TGTGCCAGCTCACCAGGCAGGCCAGATACGCAGTATTTT.

This clone was counted a few times. The chain recombines TRBV5-4 with TRBJ1-1, with TRBD1 matching over 10 bases. The CDR3 is made up of 15 amino acids. V was pared by 3 bases and J by 4 bases, with 6 bases of the junction left unmatched. CDR1 is SGHNT and CDR2 is YYREEE in the germline V gene (reference sequence). Written as DNA, the CDR3 is TGTGCCAGCAGCTACCGACAGGGGGCGCCCACTGAAGCTTTCTTT. Translated: CASSYRQGAPTEAFF.

The chain has TRBV30 and TRBJ2-5; 9 bases are shared with TRBD1. The CDR3 spans 15 residues. V trimming: 5 bases; J trimming: 4 bases; junction bases outside the gene matches: 11. Germline V gene sequence: CDR1 GTSNPN, CDR2 SVGIG (reference sequence). The chain's CDR3 is CAWCPATGGSETQYF. The CDR3 region has the DNA TGTGCCTGGTGCCCGGCGACAGGGGGATCAGAGACCCAGTACTTC.

The rearrangement joins TRBV4-1 to TRBJ1-1; no clear D. Trimming removed 1 base from V and 4 bases from J, with 13 bases in between. The CDR3 extends over 15 amino acids. Germline loops: CDR1 MGHRA, CDR2 YSYEKL. The CDR3 sequence: CASSQVRTRVTEAFF. Here the CDR3 DNA reads TGCGCCAGCAGCCAAGTGAGGACTAGGGTCACTGAAGCTTTCTTT.